This TCR beta chain appears in the sequencing data of a study of cytomegalovirus exposure and HLA in healthy donors. Notes on the study in general: CMV serostatus stood as the only immune exposure information on hand.

Details on this clone: Its matching antigen is unknown.

PCR was performed using 60 Vbeta and 13 Jbeta primers. Data came from immunoSEQ multiplex PCR; TCRdb stores just in-frame clones and leaves some out. The sample lists 95,000 to 130,000 clones, 8% to 10% occurring once. The receptor was isolated from a man aged 25-45 years in good health and CMV-seronegative. Sequencing was carried out using PBMCs.

CDR3 coding DNA: TGTGCCAGCATTGGCGGGAAGGGCACAGATACGCAGTATTTT. This gives the protein CASIGGKGTDTQYF. This sequence joins TRBV2 and TRBJ2-3; the D gene is possibly TRBD2 (6 bases). There are 14 residues in the CDR3. Germline V lookup: CDR1 SNHLY, CDR2 FYNNEI. Trimming pared 7 bases from V and 1 base from J, leaving 12 bases between.